This is a list of T cell receptor beta chains from one sample in a study of OX40 agonist ivuxolimab in advanced cancers. The assay was immunoSEQ multiplex PCR, and TCRdb's table has in-frame clones only and misses some. This table has some 100,000 clones, less than 90% appearing once. The source was CD4+ or CD8+ T cells sorted from blood, collected in a trial of the OX40 agonist ivuxolimab. Source of these receptors: an adult with an advanced solid tumor such as melanoma, head and neck, liver or kidney cancer. The CDR3 runs from the conserved cysteine through the conserved F or W.

TRBJ2-5 TRBV15 CATSRSRASGGQETQYF
TRBJ1-1 TRBV28 CASARRVNTEAFF
TRBJ2-3 TRBV5-5 CASSLKAGVSTDTQYF
TRBJ2-3 TRBV9 CASSPPGNTQYF
TRBJ1-6 TRBV7-8 CASSLVYRDNSPLHF
TRBJ2-2 TRBV10-3 CAIRSRAFGELFF
TRBJ1-1 TRBV7-9 CASSRDTEAFF
TRBJ2-7 TRBV7-2 CASSLGNIGYEQYF
TRBJ1-4 TRBV7-2 CASSLEPTAVRVF
TRBJ2-6 TRBV9 CASSPGLYSGANVLTF
TRBJ1-1 TRBV4-2 CASSTRPTGANTEAFF
TRBJ1-4 TRBV5-1 CASSLRASQNEKLFF
TRBJ2-4 TRBV10-3 CAISGGGAMAKNIQYF
TRBJ2-4 TRBV2 CASSEKNIQYF
TRBJ2-3 TRBV7-2 CASSLGGTGGRDQYF
TRBJ2-2 TRBV2 CASTGDRVTGELFF
TRBJ1-6 TRBV7-9 CASSLEGANSPLHF
TRBJ2-1 TRBV5-4 CASSPDRFGGDEQFF
TRBJ1-2 TRBV7-9 CASSLGGTYGYTF
TRBJ1-5 TRBV28 CASSFVGAVNQPQHF
TRBJ1-4 TRBV19 CAPMEKVGEKLFF
TRBJ2-3 TRBV7-2 CASSSGPSTSTDTQYF
TRBJ1-5 TRBV4-1 CASSQVEVGRNQPQHF
TRBJ1-2 TRBV7-3 CASSFTGAAPSGYTF
TRBJ1-3 TRBV19 CASSPWTEPGNTIYF
TRBJ2-5 TRBV2 CASRTRETQYF
TRBJ1-2 TRBV6-5 CASGRGSNYGYTF
TRBJ1-2 TRBV18 CASSRLQGEAGYTF
TRBJ2-3 TRBV11-2 CASSHSGGTDTQYF
TRBJ1-5 TRBV28 CASTTRDRGYQPQHF
TRBJ1-1 TRBV29-1 CSVTQYTEAFF
TRBJ2-2 TRBV5-1 CASSTGAQINTGELFF
TRBJ2-1 TRBV7-2 CASSLAGGEYNEQFF
TRBJ1-5 TRBV30 CAWSEGWFNSRFINQPQHF
TRBJ2-7 TRBV28 CASSGQGPLSYEQYF
TRBJ1-5 TRBV2 CASKEYSNQPQHF
TRBJ1-6 TRBV19 CATSRGFNSPLHF
TRBJ2-3 TRBV5-4 CASSLDWSADTQYF
TRBJ1-4 TRBV18 CASSPRTGTNEKLFF
TRBJ1-3 TRBV28 CASSSGPLQTSLYF
TRBJ2-3 TRBV10-2 CASAGGGANTDTQYF
TRBJ1-4 TRBV5-4 CASSLRTGTDEKLFF
TRBJ1-3 TRBV6-6 CASRSGISSGNTIYF
TRBJ1-2 TRBV28 CASSLTLFGYTF
TRBJ2-2 TRBV7-9 CASSLAGRLNTGELFF
TRBJ1-2 TRBV28 CASNTADYGYTF
TRBJ1-1 TRBV28 CASSLEGTGRLNTEAFF
TRBJ1-3 TRBV4-3 CASSLGQGGDTIYF
TRBJ2-5 TRBV7-2 CASSLVEGGETQYF
. TRBV5-1 CASSFGGGASYEQYF
TRBJ2-1 TRBV19 CASSVVTSGGANEQFF